This entry lists 2 T cell receptor beta chains sequenced from one sample in a study of CD8+ T cells in alopecia areata. After isolation, RNA underwent reverse transcription to generate cDNA as the sequencing template. Generated by immunoSEQ multiplex PCR, the TCRdb table keeps only in-frame clones and is missing some. The table lists 110,000 or so clones, 35% to 40% of them singletons. The material sequenced was CD4+ T cells sorted from blood. The receptors were sampled from a human donor with alopecia areata.

The rearrangement links TRBV27 to TRBJ1-1; D is undetermined. CDR3 length: 14 amino acids. Germline CDR1 is MNHEY and CDR2 is SMNVEV (reference sequence). Trimming stripped 6 bases from V and 4 bases from J, with 15 bases between. CDR3 loop: CASSLTQVATEAFF. For the CDR3, the DNA is TGTGCCAGCAGCTTGACTCAGGTGGCCACTGAAGCTTTCTTT.

This clone was seen only a few times. This chain uses TRBV5-1 with TRBJ2-2, with D unclear. CDR3 size: 14 residues. CDR1 and CDR2 from the germline V gene are SGHRS and YFSETQ. V lost 6 bases, J lost 5 bases, and 14 bases lay in between. The CDR3 sequence is CASTRSSETGELFF. CDR3 DNA sequence: TGCGCCAGCACTCGGTCTTCGGAGACCGGGGAGCTGTTTTTT.